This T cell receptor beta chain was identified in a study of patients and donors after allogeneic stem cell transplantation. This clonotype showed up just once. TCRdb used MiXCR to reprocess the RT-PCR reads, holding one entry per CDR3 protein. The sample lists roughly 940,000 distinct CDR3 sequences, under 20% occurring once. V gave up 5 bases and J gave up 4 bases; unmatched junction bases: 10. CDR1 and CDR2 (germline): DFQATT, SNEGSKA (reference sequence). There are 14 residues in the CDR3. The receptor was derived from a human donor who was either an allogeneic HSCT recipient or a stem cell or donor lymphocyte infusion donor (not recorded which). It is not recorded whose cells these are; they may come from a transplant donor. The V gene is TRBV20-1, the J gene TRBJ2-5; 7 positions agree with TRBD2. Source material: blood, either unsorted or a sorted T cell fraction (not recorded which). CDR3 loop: CSAVKSGITETQYF. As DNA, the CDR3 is TGCAGTGCTGTAAAGAGCGGGATAACAGAGACCCAGTACTTC.